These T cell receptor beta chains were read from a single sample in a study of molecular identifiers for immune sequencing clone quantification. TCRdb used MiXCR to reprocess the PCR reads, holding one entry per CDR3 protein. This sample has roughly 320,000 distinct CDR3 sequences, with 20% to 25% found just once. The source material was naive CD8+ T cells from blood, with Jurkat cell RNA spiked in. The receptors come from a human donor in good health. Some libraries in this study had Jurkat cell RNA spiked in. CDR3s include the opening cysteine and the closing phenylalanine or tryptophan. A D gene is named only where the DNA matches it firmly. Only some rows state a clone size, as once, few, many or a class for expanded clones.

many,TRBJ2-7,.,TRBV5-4,TGTGCCAGCAGCTTATCCCCGGACTCCTACGAGCAGTACTTC,CASSLSPDSYEQYF
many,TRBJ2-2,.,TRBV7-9,TGTGCCAGCAGCTTAGTCTCGGGCTCGAACACCGGGGAGCTGTTTTTT,CASSLVSGSNTGELFF
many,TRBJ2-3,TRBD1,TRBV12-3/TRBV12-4,TGTGCCAGCAGTGGAATCCAGGGGGCGAGGGACACAGATACGCAGTATTTT,CASSGIQGARDTDTQYF
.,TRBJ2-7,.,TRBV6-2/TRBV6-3,TGTGCCAGCAGTCGGACCCGGGACCCCACGATTTCCTACGAGCAGTACTTC,CASSRTRDPTISYEQYF
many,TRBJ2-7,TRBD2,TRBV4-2,TGTGCCAGCAGCCAAGATTCGCTAGCGGACTCAGGGACCTACGAGCAGTACTTC,CASSQDSLADSGTYEQYF
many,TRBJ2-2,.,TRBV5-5,TGTGCCAGCAGCAGTCAACCAGGGCAGGGTGCCGGGGAGCTGTTTTTT,CASSSQPGQGAGELFF
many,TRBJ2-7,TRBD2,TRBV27,TGTGCCAGCAGGGAGATAGCGGGGGGCTCCTACGAGCAGTACTTC,CASREIAGGSYEQYF
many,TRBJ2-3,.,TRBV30,TGTGCCTGGAGTGCCTACGGGACAGATACGCAGTATTTT,CAWSAYGTDTQYF
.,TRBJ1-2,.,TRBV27,TGTGCCAGCAGCCCCGTAGGGGCTGCTAACTATGGCTACACCTTC,CASSPVGAANYGYTF
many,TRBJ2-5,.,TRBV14,TGTGCCAGCAGCCAAGATTGGACAGAAGAGACCCAGTACTTC,CASSQDWTEETQYF
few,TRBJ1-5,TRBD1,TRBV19,TGTGCCAGTAGTACAGGGGGCGCGGGCAATCAGCCCCAGCATTTT,CASSTGGAGNQPQHF
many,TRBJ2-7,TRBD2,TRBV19,TGTGCCAGTAGTACCGGACTAGGCTACGAGCAGTACTTC,CASSTGLGYEQYF
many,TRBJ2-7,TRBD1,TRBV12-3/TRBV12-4,TGTGCCAGCAGCGGGACAGGGGGTATATACGAGCAGTACTTC,CASSGTGGIYEQYF
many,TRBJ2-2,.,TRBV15,TGTGCCACCAGCAGGCGGGGCGGCGGGGAGCTGTTTTTT,CATSRRGGGELFF
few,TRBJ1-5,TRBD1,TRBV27,TGTGCCAGCAGTCCCATCGGACAGGGTAGTCAGCCCCAGCATTTT,CASSPIGQGSQPQHF
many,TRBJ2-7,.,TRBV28,TGTGCCAGCAGTTTCGAGCCTCGTGGCTACGAGCAGTACTTC,CASSFEPRGYEQYF
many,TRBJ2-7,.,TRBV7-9,TGTGCCAGCAGCTCGACAATTAAGGCCTACGAGCAGTACTTC,CASSSTIKAYEQYF
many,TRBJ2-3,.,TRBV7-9,TGTGCCAGCAGCACCCACGGGGCTACATCGGCAGATACGCAGTATTTT,CASSTHGATSADTQYF
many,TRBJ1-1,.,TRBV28,TGTGCCAGCACCGAAACGGGGGGCGTCTACTTTAACACTGAAGCTTTCTTT,CASTETGGVYFNTEAFF
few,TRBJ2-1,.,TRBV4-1,TGCGCCAGCAGCCAAGAACCCCAGGAGGTGGAGCAGTTCTTC,CASSQEPQEVEQFF
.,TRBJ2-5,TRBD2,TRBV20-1,TGCAGTGCTAGAGGAGCGGGAGGAGGGGAGACCCAGTACTTC,CSARGAGGGETQYF
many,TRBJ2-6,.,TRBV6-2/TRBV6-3,TGTGCCAGCAGAGGGGCTGGGGCCAACGTCCTGACTTTC,CASRGAGANVLTF
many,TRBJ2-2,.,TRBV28,TGTGCCAGCAGTTTATGGGGCATGAACACCGGGGAGCTGTTTTTT,CASSLWGMNTGELFF
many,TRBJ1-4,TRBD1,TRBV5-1,TGCGCCAGCAGCTTGGCCTCAGGGGGCCCTAATGAAAAACTGTTTTTT,CASSLASGGPNEKLFF
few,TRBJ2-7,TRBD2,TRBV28,TGTGCCAGCAGTTTATCATCGGGGGGGCACGAGCAGTACTTC,CASSLSSGGHEQYF
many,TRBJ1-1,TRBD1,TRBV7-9,TGTGCCAGCAGCCACAGGGGGCGGGGGACTGAAGCTTTCTTT,CASSHRGRGTEAFF
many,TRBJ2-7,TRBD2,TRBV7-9,TGTGCCAGCTCAGCTTATACGGGAGGCTACCGGTACGAGCAGTACTTC,CASSAYTGGYRYEQYF
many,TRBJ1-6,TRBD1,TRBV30,TGTGCCTGGAGCGGGACAAGGGGGCAACCCCTCCACTTT,CAWSGTRGQPLHF